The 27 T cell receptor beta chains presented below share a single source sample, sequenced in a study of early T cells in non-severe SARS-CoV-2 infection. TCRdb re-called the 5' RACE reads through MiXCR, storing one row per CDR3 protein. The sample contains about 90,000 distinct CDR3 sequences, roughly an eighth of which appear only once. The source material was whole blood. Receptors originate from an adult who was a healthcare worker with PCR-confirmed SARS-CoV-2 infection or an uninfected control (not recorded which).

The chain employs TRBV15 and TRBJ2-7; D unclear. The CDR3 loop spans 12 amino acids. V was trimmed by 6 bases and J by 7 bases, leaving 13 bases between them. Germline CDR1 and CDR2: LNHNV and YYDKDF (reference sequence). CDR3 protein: CATRNIPGEQYF. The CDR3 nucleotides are TGTGCCACCAGGAACATCCCTGGAGAGCAGTACTTC.

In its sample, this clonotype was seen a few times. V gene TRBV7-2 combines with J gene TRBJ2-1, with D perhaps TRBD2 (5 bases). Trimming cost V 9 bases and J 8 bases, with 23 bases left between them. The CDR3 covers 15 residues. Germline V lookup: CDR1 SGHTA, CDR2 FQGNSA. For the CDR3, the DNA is TGTGCCAGGGGCCCAGGTCTAGCTCTTTTGGATGAGCAGTTCTTC. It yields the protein CARGPGLALLDEQFF.

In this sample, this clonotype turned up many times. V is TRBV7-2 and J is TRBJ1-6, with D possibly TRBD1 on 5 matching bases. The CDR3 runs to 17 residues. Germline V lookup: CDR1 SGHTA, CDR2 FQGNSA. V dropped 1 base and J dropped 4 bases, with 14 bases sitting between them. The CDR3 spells CASSLVRQGPYNSPLHF. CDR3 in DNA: TGTGCCAGCAGCTTAGTGAGGCAGGGCCCTTATAATTCACCCCTCCACTTT.

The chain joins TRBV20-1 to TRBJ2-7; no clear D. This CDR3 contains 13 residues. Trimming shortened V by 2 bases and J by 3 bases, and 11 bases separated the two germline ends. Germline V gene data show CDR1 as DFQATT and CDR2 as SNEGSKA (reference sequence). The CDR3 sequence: CSARIQNFYEQYF. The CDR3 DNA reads TGCAGTGCTAGAATCCAGAACTTCTACGAGCAGTACTTC.

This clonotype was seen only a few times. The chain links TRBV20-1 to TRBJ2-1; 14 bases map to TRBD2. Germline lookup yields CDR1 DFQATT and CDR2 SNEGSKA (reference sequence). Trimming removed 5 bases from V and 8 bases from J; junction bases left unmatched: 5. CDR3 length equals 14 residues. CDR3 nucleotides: TGCAGTGCTCGAGGGACTAGCGGGAGCCATGAGCAGTTCTTC. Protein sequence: CSARGTSGSHEQFF.

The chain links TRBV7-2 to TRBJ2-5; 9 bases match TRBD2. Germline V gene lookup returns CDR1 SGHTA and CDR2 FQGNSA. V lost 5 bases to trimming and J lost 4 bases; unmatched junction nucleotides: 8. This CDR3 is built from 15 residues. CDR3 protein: CASSLTAGGGETQYF. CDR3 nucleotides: TGTGCCAGCAGCCTCACAGCGGGAGGAGGAGAGACCCAGTACTTC.

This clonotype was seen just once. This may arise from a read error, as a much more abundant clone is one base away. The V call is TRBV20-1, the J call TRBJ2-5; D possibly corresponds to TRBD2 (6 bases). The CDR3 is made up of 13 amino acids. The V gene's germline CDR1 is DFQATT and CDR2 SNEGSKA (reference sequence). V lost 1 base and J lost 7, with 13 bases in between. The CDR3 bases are TGCAGTGCTAGAGGCGGGGAGAAGGGGACCCAGTACTTC. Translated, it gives CSARGGEKGTQYF.

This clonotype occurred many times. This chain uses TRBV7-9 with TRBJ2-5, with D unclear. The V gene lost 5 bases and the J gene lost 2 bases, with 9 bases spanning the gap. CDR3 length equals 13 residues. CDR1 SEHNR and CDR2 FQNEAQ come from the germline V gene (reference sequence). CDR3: CASSPPGQETQYF. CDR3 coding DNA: TGTGCCAGCAGCCCCCCGGGTCAAGAGACCCAGTACTTC.

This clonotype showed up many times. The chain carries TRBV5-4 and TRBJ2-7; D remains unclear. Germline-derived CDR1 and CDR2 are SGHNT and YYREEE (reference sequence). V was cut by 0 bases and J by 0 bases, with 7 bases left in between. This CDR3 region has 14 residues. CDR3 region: CASSLDTPSYEQYF. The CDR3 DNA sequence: TGTGCCAGCAGCTTGGATACGCCCTCCTACGAGCAGTACTTC.

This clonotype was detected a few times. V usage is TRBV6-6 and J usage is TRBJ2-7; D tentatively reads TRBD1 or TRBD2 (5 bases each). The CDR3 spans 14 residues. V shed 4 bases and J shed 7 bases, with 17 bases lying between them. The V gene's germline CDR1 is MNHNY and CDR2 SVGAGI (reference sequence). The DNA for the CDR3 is TGTGCCAGCAGTTCATGGGGACCCTCCAGGGAGCAGTACTTC. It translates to CASSSWGPSREQYF.

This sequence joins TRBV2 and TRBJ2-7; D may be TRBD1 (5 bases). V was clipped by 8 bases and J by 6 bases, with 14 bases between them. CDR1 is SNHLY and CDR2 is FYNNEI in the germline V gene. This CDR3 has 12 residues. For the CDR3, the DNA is TGTGCCAGCGGAGCAGGGTTCGGCGAGCAGTACTTC. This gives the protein CASGAGFGEQYF.

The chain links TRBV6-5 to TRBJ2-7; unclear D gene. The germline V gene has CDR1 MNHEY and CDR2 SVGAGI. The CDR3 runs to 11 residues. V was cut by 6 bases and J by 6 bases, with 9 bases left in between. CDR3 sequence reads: CASRSSAEQYF. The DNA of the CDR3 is TGTGCCAGCAGATCCAGCGCCGAGCAGTACTTC.

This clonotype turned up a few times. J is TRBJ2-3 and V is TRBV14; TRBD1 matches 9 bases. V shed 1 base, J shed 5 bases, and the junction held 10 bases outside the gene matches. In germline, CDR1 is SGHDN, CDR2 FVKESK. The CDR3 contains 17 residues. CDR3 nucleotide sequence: TGTGCCAGCAGCCAAGGATTCGGACAGGGGCCTCGAGATACGCAGTATTTT. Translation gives CASSQGFGQGPRDTQYF.

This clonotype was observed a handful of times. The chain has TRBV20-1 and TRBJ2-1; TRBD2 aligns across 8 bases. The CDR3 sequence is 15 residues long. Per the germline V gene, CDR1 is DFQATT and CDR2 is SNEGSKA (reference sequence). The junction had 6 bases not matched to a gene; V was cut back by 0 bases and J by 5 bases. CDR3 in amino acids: CSARDKLAGNNEQFF. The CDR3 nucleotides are TGCAGTGCTAGAGATAAGCTAGCGGGTAACAATGAGCAGTTCTTC.

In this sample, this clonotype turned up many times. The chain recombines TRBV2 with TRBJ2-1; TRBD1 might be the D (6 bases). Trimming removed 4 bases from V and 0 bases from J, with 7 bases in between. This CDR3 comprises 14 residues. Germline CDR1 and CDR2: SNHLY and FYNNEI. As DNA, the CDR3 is TGTGCCAGCAGTGTGGACAGCTCCTACAATGAGCAGTTCTTC. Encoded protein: CASSVDSSYNEQFF.

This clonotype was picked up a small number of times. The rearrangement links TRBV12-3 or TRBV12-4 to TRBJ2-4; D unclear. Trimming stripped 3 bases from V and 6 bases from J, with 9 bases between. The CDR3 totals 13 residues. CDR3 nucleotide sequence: TGTGCCAGCAGTTTTCCCGGCTTAAACATTCAGTACTTC. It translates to CASSFPGLNIQYF.

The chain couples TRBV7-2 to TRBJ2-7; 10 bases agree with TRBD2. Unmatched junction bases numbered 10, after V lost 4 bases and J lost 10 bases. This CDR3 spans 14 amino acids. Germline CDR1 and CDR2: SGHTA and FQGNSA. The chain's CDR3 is CASSSTLAGVSQYF. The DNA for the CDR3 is TGTGCCAGCAGCTCCACTCTAGCGGGAGTCTCTCAGTACTTC.

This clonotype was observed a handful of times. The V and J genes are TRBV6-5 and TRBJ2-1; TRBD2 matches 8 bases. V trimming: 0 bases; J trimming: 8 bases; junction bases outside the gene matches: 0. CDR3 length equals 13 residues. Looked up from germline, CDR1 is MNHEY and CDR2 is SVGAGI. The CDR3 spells CASSYSTSDEQFF. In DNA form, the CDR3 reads TGTGCCAGCAGTTACTCGACTAGCGATGAGCAGTTCTTC.

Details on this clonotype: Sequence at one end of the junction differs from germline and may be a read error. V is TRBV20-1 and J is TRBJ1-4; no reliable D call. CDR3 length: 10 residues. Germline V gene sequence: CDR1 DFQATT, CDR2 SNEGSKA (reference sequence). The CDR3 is CSAREVRMIF. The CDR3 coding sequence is TGCAGTGCCCGGGAGGTTCGGATGATTTTT.

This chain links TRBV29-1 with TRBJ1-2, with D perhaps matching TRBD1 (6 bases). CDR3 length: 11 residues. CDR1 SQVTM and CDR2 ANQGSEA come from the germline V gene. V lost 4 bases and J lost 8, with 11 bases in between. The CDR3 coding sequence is TGCAGCGTTGCTTCTGGGGGCGGCTACACCTTC. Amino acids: CSVASGGGYTF.

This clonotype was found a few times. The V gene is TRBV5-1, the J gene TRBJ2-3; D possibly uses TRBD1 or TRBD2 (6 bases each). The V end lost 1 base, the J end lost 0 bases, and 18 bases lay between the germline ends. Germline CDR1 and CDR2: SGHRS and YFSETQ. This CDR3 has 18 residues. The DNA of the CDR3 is TGCGCCAGCAGCTTGTTCTCGAGGCGGGACATAAGCACAGATACGCAGTATTTT. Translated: CASSLFSRRDISTDTQYF.

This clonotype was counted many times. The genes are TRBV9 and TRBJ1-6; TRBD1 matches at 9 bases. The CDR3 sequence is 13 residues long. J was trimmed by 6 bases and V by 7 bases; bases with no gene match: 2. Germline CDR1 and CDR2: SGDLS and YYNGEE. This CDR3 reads CASGTGPNSPLHF. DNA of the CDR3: TGTGCCAGCGGGACAGGGCCTAATTCACCCCTCCACTTT.

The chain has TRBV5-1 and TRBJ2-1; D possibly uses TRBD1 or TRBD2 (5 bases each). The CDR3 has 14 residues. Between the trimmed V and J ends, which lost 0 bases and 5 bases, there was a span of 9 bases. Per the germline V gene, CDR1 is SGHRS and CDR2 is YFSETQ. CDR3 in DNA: TGCGCCAGCAGCTTGGGGGACGCCGACAATGAGCAGTTCTTC. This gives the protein CASSLGDADNEQFF.

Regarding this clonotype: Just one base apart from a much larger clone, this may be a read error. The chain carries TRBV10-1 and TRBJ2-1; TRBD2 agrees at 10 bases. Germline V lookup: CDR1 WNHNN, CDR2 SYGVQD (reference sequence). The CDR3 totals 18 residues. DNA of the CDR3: TGCACCAGCAGCACAGAGAGCATTGGACTAGCGGCACCCAATGAGCAGTTCTTC. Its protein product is CTSSTESIGLAAPNEQFF.

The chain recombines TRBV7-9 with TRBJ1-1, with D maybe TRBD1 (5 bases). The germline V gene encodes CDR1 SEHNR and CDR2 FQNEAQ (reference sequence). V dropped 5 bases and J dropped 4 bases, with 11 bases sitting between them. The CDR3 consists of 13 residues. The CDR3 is CASSPLGTTEAFF. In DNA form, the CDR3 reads TGTGCCAGCAGCCCCCTTGGGACCACTGAAGCTTTCTTT.

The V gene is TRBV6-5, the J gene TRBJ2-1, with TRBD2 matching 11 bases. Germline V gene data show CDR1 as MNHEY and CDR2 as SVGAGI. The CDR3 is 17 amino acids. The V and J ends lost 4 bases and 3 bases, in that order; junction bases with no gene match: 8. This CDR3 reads CASSSGTSGGIYNEQFF. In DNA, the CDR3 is TGTGCCAGCAGTTCCGGGACTAGCGGTGGGATCTACAATGAGCAGTTCTTC.

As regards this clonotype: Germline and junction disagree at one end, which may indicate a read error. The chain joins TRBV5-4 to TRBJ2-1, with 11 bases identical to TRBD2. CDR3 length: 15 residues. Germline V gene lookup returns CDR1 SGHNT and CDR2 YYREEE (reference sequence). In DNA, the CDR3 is TGTTCCAGCAACAATGAACTAGCGGGAGAAATTGAGCAGTTCTTC. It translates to CSSNNELAGEIEQFF.